Reported below is one TCR beta chain. Antigen specificity is unknown. This sample is drawn from a study of CD8 T cells in Susac syndrome. Study-level findings and limits: The TCR sequencing and HLA analysis in the study involved a relatively small number of individuals, as the study acknowledged.

This CDR3 has 13 residues. The germline V gene encodes CDR1 LNHDA and CDR2 SQIVND (reference sequence). Trimming took off 3 bases at V and 9 bases at J, with 12 bases between the two ends. In blood CD8+ and CD4+ T cells, TCR beta underwent sequencing. Isolation of CD8+ and CD4+ T cells was performed negatively, whereas enrichment of TEMRA cells was done by FACS. RNA amounts of roughly 0.5 to 1 ug underwent reverse transcription with random hexamers. An immunoSEQ multiplex PCR generated amplified TCR beta CDR3 products spanning 54 Vbeta and 13 Jbeta. MiXCR, run by TCRdb on the immunoSEQ multiplex PCR reads, gives a single entry per CDR3 protein. The profile shows 300,000 or so distinct CDR3 sequences, approximately 90% of them singletons.

The V and J genes are TRBV19 and TRBJ1-5; D is possibly TRBD1 (5 bases). What was sequenced was CD4+ T cells from PBMCs. The TCR originated in a human donor with multiple sclerosis. The CDR3: CASSMGPGGPQHF. Here the CDR3 DNA reads TGTGCCAGTAGTATGGGACCCGGGGGGCCCCAGCATTTT.